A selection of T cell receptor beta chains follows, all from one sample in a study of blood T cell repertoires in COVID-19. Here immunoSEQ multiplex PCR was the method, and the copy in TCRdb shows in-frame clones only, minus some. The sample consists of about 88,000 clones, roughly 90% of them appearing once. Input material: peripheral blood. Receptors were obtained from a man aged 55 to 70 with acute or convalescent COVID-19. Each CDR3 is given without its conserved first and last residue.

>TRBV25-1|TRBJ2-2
ASSELGSEAGELF
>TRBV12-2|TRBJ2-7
ASRFPAGFGCFGRLVTSSYEQY
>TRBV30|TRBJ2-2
AWGGQGISGELF
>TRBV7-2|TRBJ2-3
ASSFGGADTDTQY
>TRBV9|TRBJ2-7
ASSRGGPEQY
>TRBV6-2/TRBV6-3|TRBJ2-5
ASSAKIETQY
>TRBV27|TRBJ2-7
ASSAGTSYEQY
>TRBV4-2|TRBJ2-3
ASSQGSGGGRSTDTQY
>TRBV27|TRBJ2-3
ASSTRLAGYTDTQY
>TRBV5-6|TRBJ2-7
ASSLGQSYEQY
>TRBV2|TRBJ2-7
ASSRDTLLGYEQY
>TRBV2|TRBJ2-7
ASSASQGVSYEQY
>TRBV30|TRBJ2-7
AWSTGAYEQY
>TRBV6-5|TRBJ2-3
ASRPDRGDTDTQY
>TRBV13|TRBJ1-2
ASSFGQGGDGYT
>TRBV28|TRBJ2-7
ASSSAGRAYEQY
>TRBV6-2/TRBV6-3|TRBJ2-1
ASSTGTVYNEQF
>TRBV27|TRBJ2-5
ASSDRGMETQY
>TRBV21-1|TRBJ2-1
ASSKLSGSSYNEQF
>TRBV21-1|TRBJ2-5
ASSNDGRRWGTQY
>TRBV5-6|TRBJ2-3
ASLRTSGRVDTQY
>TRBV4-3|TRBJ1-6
ASSQALGLNSPLH
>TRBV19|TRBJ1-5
ASNKETGNQPQH
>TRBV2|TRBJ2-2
ASTREGDTGELF
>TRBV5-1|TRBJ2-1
ASSLITTGFNEQF
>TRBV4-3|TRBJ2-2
ASSQDVAGVYTGELF
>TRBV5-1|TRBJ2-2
ASSLESSFTGELF
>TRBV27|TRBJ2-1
ASKRGGASYNEQF
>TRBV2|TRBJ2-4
ASSETSGIQNIQY
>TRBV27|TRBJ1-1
ASSSPSQGGTEAF
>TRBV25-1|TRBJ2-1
ASFTGTGTPF
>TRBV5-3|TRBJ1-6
ARSPDRGRCSYNSPLH
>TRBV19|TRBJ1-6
ASSFEQGAANNSPLH
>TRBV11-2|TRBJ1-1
ASSLNYGFTEAF
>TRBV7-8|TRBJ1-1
ASSLDKNTEAF
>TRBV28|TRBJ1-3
ASSLLPSSGNTIY
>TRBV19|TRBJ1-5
ASSIDQAPYSNQPQH
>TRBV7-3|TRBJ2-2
ASSLGDRNTGELF
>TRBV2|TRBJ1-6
ASSESATGVNSPLH
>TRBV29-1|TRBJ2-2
SVGPGQNTGELF
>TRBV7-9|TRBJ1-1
ASSLGPGAATEAF
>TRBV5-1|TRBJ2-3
ASSSGTGGTDTQY
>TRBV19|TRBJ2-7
ASSINLGHSYEQY
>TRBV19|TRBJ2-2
ASSRTGRNTGELF
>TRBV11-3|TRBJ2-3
ASSSRGTGAQDTQY
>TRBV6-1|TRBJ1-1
ASSERQGAANTEAF
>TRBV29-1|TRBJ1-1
SVARQPNTEAF
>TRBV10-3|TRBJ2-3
AISEGQGITDTQY
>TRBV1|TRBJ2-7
TSSLDRGRDVDEQY
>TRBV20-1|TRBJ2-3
SASAAGGPLPTDTQY
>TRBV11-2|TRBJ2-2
ASSLGDSVTGELF
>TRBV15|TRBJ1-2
ATSREQGAQGYT
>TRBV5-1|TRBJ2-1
ASSLAFDEQF
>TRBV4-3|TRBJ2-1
ASSQASTIAGSYNEQF
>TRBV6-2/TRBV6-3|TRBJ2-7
ASSTPGQTYEQY
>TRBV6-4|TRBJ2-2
ASSATGTGGELF
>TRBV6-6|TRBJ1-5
ASTVLVNQPQH
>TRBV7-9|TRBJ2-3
ASSLAARVSTDTQY
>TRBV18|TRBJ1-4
ASSQGQGLSPNEKLF
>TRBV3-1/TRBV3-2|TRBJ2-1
ASSQDATSGRNEQF